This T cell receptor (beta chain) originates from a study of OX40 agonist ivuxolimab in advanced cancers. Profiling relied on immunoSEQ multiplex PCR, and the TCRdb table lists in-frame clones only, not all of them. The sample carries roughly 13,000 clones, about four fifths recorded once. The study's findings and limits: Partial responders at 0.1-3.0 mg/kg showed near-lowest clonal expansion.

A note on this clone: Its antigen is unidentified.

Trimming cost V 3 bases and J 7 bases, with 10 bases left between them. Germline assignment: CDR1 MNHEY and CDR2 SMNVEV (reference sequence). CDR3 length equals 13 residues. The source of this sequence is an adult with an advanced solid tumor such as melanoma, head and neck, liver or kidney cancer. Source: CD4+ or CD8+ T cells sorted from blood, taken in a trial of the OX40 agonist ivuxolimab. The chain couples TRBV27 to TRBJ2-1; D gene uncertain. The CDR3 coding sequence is TGTGCCAGCAGTTTCTTAGCCCTTAATGAGCAGTTCTTC. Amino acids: CASSFLALNEQFF.